Given below is one T cell receptor beta chain in context. The antigen remains undetermined. The V end was cut by 7 bases, the J end by 1 base, with 16 bases between. The CDR3 spans 15 residues. CDR1 and CDR2 from the germline V gene are SEHNR and FQNEAQ (reference sequence). The sample originates from a study of identifying expanded T cells in peripheral blood. Notes on the study in general: Clone count variance between roughly 2-week samples rose with total template count.

Using immunoSEQ multiplex PCR, the repertoire was profiled, and TCRdb retains in-frame clones only, with some absent. The repertoire has about 76,000 clones, around four fifths of them found once; the top ten carry around a sixth. During the collection period, no donor immune events like infections were recorded. The sample comprised blood. This clonotype was obtained from a person between 18 and 75 years old in good health. The chain uses TRBV7-9 and TRBJ1-2; D unclear. The chain's CDR3 is CASTFQVAFNYGYTF. CDR3 DNA sequence: TGTGCCAGCACCTTCCAGGTCGCCTTTAACTATGGCTACACCTTC.